What follows is one TCR beta chain and its context. Its antigen remains unidentified. The PCR had 60 Vbeta and 13 Jbeta primers. This table comes from immunoSEQ multiplex PCR, and its TCRdb copy is limited to in-frame clones, with some not included. The sample gives roughly 150,000 clones, roughly 80% of which show up once; under 1.1% is in the top ten. This sample stems from a study of cytomegalovirus exposure and HLA in healthy donors. Overall study results and limits: Productive status was seen about 87% or about 30% of the time for most TCR beta V segments in an earlier analysis. TCR beta chains numbering under 200 were designated cytomegalovirus-associated.

The sample consisted of PBMCs. The receptor was isolated from a man aged 30 to 45 in good health and CMV-seronegative.

For the CDR3, the DNA is TGCGCCAGCAGCTTGGGGCAACACGAGCAGTACTTC. Protein sequence: CASSLGQHEQYF. The chain carries TRBV5-1 and TRBJ2-7; the D is unclear. The V end lost 0 bases, the J end lost 5 bases, and 6 bases lay between the germline ends. Germline V gives CDR1 SGHRS, CDR2 YFSETQ. The CDR3 is made up of 12 amino acids.